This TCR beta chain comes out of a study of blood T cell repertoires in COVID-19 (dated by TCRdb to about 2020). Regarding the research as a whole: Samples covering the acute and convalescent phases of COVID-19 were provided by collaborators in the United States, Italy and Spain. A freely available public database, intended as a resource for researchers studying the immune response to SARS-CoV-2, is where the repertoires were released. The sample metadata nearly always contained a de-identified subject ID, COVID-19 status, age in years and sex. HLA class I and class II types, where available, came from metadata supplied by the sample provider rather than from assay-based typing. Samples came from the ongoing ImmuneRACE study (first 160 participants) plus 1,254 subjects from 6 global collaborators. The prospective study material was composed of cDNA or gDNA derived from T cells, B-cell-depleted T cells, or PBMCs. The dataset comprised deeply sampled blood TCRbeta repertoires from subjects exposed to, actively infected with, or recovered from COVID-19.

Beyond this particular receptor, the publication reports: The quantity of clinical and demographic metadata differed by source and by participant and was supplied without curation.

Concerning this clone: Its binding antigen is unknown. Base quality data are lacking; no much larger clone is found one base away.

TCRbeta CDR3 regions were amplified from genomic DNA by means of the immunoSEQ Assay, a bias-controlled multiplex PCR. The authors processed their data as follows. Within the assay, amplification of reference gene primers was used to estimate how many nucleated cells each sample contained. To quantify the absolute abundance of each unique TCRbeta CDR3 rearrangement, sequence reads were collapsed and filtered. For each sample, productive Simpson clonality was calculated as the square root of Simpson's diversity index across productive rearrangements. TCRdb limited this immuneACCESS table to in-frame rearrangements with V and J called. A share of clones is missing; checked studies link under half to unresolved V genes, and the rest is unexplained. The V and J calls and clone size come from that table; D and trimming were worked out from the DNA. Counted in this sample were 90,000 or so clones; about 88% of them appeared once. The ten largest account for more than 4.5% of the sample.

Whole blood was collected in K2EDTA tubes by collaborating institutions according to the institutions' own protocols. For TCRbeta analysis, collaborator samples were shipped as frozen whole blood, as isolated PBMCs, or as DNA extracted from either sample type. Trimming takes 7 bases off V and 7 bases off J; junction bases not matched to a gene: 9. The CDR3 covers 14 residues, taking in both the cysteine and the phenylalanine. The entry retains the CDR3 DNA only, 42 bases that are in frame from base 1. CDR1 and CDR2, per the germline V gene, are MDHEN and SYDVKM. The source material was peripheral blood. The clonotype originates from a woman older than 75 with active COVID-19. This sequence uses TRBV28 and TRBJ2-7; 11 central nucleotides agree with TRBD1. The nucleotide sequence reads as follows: TGTGCCAGCACCAAGGACAGGGGGCTGAAGGAGCAGTACTTC. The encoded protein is CASTKDRGLKEQYF.